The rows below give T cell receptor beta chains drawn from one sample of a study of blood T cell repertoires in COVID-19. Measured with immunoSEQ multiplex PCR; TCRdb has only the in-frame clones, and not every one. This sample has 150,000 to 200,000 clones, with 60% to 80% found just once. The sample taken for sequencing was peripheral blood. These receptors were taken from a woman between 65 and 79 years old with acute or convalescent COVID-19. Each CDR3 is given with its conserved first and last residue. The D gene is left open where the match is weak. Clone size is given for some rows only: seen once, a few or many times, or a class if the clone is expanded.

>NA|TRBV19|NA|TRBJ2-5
CASSWDLKTQYF
TGTGCCAGTAGCTGGGACTTGAAGACCCAGTACTTC
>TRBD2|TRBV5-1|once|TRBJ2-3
CASSLTSGSTDTQYF
TGCGCCAGCAGCTTGACTAGCGGGAGCACAGATACGCAGTATTTT
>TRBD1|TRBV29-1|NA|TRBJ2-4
CSVEEGGRENIQYF
TGCAGCGTTGAAGAAGGGGGCAGGGAAAACATTCAGTACTTC
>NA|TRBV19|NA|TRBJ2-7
CASSIALNYKGDEQYF
TGTGCCAGTAGTATTGCACTAAACTACAAAGGGGACGAGCAGTACTTC
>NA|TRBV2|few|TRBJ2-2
CASSGRVNTGELFF
TGTGCCAGCAGTGGGAGAGTGAACACCGGGGAGCTGTTTTTT
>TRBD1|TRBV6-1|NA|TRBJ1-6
CASSSGQGNSPLHF
TGTGCCAGCAGTTCCGGACAGGGTAATTCACCCCTCCACTTT
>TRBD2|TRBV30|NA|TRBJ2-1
CAWATGLVNEQFF
TGTGCCTGGGCGACGGGACTAGTCAATGAGCAGTTCTTC
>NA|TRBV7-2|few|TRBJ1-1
CASTPTNSPGSEAFF
TGTGCCAGCACCCCGACAAATTCCCCTGGGTCTGAAGCTTTCTTT
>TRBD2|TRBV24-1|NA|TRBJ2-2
CATSRRTSLPGELFF
TGTGCCACCAGTCGCAGGACTAGCTTACCCGGGGAGCTGTTTTTT
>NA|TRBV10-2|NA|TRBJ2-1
CASTQGYNEQFF
TGCGCCAGTACACAGGGTTACAATGAGCAGTTCTTC
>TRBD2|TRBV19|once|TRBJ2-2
CASSIDREAGELFF
TGTGCCAGTAGTATAGATCGGGAGGCCGGGGAGCTGTTTTTT
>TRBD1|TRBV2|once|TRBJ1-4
CASSESGQVFGVFF
TGTGCCAGCAGTGAATCTGGACAGGTGTTTGGGGTGTTTTTT
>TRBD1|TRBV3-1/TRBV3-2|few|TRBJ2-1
CASRKAGGLQFF
TGTGCCAGCAGGAAGGCAGGGGGCCTGCAGTTCTTC
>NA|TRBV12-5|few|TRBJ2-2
CASGLGAGELFF
TGTGCTAGTGGGTTGGGAGCCGGGGAGCTGTTTTTT
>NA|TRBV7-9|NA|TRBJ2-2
CASSLRGSNTGELFF
TGTGCCAGCAGCCTCAGGGGATCGAACACCGGGGAGCTGTTTTTT
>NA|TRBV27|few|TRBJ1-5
CASSAGVRSNQPQHF
TGTGCCAGCAGTGCAGGGGTTCGGAGCAATCAGCCCCAGCATTTT
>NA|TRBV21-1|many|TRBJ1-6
CASRGGRGNSPLHF
TGTGCCAGCAGAGGGGGACGAGGTAATTCACCCCTCCACTTT
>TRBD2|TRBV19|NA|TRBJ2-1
CASSSPPGLAGPEGSNEQFF
TGTGCCAGTAGTTCACCCCCGGGACTAGCGGGCCCTGAAGGGTCAAATGAGCAGTTCTTC
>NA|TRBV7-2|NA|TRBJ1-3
CASSAGQSSGNTIYF
TGTGCCAGCAGCGCCGGACAGAGCTCTGGAAACACCATATATTTT
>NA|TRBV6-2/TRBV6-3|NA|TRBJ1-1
CASSPGWGTEAFF
TGTGCCAGCAGTCCGGGGTGGGGCACTGAAGCTTTCTTT
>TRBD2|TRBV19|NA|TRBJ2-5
CASTPGGLGRETQYF
TGTGCCAGTACCCCGGGGGGGTTGGGTCGAGAGACCCAGTACTTC
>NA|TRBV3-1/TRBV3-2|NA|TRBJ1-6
CASSQFDNSPLHF
TGTGCCAGCAGCCAATTCGATAATTCACCCCTCCACTTT
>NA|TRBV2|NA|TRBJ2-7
CASTVTGFEQYF
TGTGCCAGCACCGTCACGGGATTCGAGCAGTACTTC
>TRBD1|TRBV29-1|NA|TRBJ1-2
CSVDRSARSSYTF
TGCAGCGTGGACAGGAGCGCCCGTTCAAGCTACACCTTC
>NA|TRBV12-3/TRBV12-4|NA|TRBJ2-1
CASSLRGNNEQFF
TGTGCCAGCAGTTTACGGGGAAACAATGAGCAGTTCTTC
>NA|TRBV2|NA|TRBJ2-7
CASSGNGRRGEQYF
TGTGCCAGCAGTGGCAACGGGAGACGGGGAGAGCAGTACTTC
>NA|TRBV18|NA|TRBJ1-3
CASSPKGGFSGNTIYF
TGTGCCAGCTCCCCTAAAGGGGGATTTTCTGGAAACACCATATATTTT
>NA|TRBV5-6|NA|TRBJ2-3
CASSKFLGLVTDTQYF
TGTGCCAGCAGTAAGTTTTTGGGGCTGGTCACAGATACGCAGTATTTT
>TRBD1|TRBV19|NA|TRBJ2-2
CASSISPGQGRSGELFF
TGTGCCAGTAGTATTAGCCCGGGACAGGGGCGATCCGGGGAGCTGTTTTTT
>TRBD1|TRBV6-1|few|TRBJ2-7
CASSEYRGGYEQYF
TGTGCCAGCAGTGAATACAGGGGTGGCTACGAGCAGTACTTC
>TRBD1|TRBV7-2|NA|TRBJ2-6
CASSSRRRDSSTGANVLTF
TGTGCCAGCAGCTCGCGACGCCGGGACAGCTCGACTGGGGCCAACGTCCTGACTTTC
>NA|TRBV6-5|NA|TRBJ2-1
CASSYSNGHEQFF
TGTGCCAGCAGTTACTCGAATGGCCATGAGCAGTTCTTC